The 17 T cell receptor beta chains presented below share a single source sample, sequenced in a study of PD-L1 blockade in urothelial cancer. Noted time point: peripheral blood 6 weeks after treatment start. TCRdb's table, derived via immunoSEQ multiplex PCR, lists solely in-frame clones and lacks some. The sample includes around 38,000 clones, around nine tenths of them seen just once. The starting material was PBMCs, obtained around atezolizumab (anti-PD-L1) treatment. The source is a man aged 55 to 70 with urothelial cancer.

The chain employs TRBV6-6 and TRBJ2-1, with TRBD1 identical over 7 bases. CDR1 and CDR2 from the germline V gene are MNHNY and SVGAGI (reference sequence). Trimming removed 6 bases from V and 10 bases from J; junction bases left unmatched: 3. This CDR3 is built from 11 residues. CDR3 loop: CASSRGTEQFF. The CDR3 coding sequence is TGTGCCAGCAGCAGGGGGACAGAGCAGTTCTTC.

The V and J genes are TRBV14 and TRBJ1-1; 9 nucleotides agree with TRBD1. The CDR3 has 14 amino acids. Germline CDR1 is SGHDN and CDR2 is FVKESK. J was trimmed by 5 bases and V by 4 bases; bases with no gene match: 5. The CDR3 loop reads CASSPQGARTEAFF. In DNA, the CDR3 is TGTGCCAGCAGCCCACAGGGGGCGCGTACTGAAGCTTTCTTT.

This clone was seen a single time. The chain combines TRBV18 with TRBJ2-7; D perhaps matches TRBD1 (6 bases). V was cut by 6 bases and J by 0 bases, with 15 bases left in between. There are 15 residues in the CDR3. Germline assignment: CDR1 KGHSH and CDR2 LQKENI. CDR3 coding DNA: TGTGCCAGCTCTCTCGGCCAGGGGCCCTCCTACGAGCAGTACTTC. Its translation: CASSLGQGPSYEQYF.

The V and J genes are TRBV7-2 and TRBJ2-2, with D perhaps TRBD1 (5 bases). Germline values: CDR1 SGHTA, CDR2 FQGNSA. This CDR3 contains 16 residues. Trimming took off 5 bases at V and 6 bases at J, with 19 bases between the two ends. DNA for the CDR3: TGTGCCAGCAGCCCACAGACTGGGGCGCCCGCCGGGGAGCTGTTTTTT. It is translated as CASSPQTGAPAGELFF.

J is TRBJ1-3 and V is TRBV15; D perhaps matches TRBD1 (5 bases). V lost 0 bases and J lost 1, with 16 bases in between. Germline V gene sequence: CDR1 LNHNV, CDR2 YYDKDF (reference sequence). The CDR3 contains 18 residues. The CDR3 region has the DNA TGTGCCACCAGCAGAGATTTCGGGGGGAGTAGGTCTGGAAACACCATATATTTT. Amino acid sequence: CATSRDFGGSRSGNTIYF.

The V and J genes are TRBV11-1 and TRBJ1-6; 7 bases are a match to TRBD1. Looked up from germline, CDR1 is SGHAT and CDR2 is FQDESV (reference sequence). V was clipped by 2 bases and J by 0 bases; unmatched bases: 7. This CDR3 is built from 18 residues. The CDR3 spells CASSLRRQGSSYNSPLHF. The DNA for the CDR3 is TGTGCCAGCAGCTTAAGGCGACAGGGAAGCTCCTATAATTCACCCCTCCACTTT.

This chain links TRBV27 with TRBJ2-5; 10 positions agree with TRBD2. Germline assignment: CDR1 MNHEY and CDR2 SMNVEV (reference sequence). The CDR3 has 14 residues. Unmatched junction bases numbered 4, after V lost 6 bases and J lost 3 bases. CDR3 sequence (DNA): TGTGCCAGCAGCCGCGGACTAGCGGAAGAGACCCAGTACTTC. It encodes CASSRGLAEETQYF.

V gene TRBV4-3 combines with J gene TRBJ2-2, with D uncertain. Germline V CDR1 and CDR2: LGHNA, YSLEER. V was clipped by 1 base and J by 8 bases, with 8 bases between them. CDR3 size: 13 residues. CDR3 DNA sequence: TGCGCCAGCAGCCAAGCGCCGGGTGGGGAGCTGTTTTTT. Amino acid sequence: CASSQAPGGELFF.

CDR3 bases: TGTGCCAGCAGCGTGGGACAGGGGCCACTCAGCTCCTACGAGCAGTACTTC. Residues: CASSVGQGPLSSYEQYF. V usage is TRBV5-4 and J usage is TRBJ2-7, with 10 bases identical to TRBD1. The CDR3 covers 17 residues. CDR1 is SGHNT and CDR2 is YYREEE in the germline V gene (reference sequence). V trimming: 4 bases; J trimming: 0 bases; junction bases outside the gene matches: 10.

The chain is built from TRBV4-2 and TRBJ2-7, with 11 bases identical to TRBD2. The CDR3 sequence is 16 residues long. The V gene end was trimmed by 1 base and the J gene end by 2 bases; junction bases not matched to a gene: 4. CDR1 and CDR2 (germline): LGHNA, YNFKEQ. The CDR3 region is CASSQVTTSGTYEQYF. CDR3 nucleotides: TGTGCCAGCAGCCAAGTCACGACTAGCGGGACCTACGAGCAGTACTTC.

The chain joins TRBV9 to TRBJ1-5; D is possibly TRBD1 (5 bases). V lost 2 bases and J lost 2, with 14 bases in between. This CDR3 is built from 16 residues. CDR1 is SGDLS, CDR2 YYNGEE, per germline. In DNA, the CDR3 is TGTGCCAGCAGCGTCGGGGGAGGGAGAGGCAATCAGCCCCAGCATTTT. Its translation is CASSVGGGRGNQPQHF.

This clone has only a few counts. The rearrangement links TRBV18 to TRBJ1-2; D is unclear. Trimming stripped 5 bases from V and 11 bases from J, with 21 bases between. Germline V gene data show CDR1 as KGHSH and CDR2 as LQKENI. The CDR3 loop spans 14 amino acids. The CDR3 sequence is CASSLNQRLDNYTF. The CDR3 coding sequence is TGTGCCAGCTCATTGAACCAACGGCTAGATAATTACACCTTC.

As for this clone: Distinct nucleotide sequences in the sample also encode this CDR3. The rearrangement joins TRBV5-1 to TRBJ2-7, with 10 positions matching TRBD2. CDR1 is SGHRS and CDR2 is YFSETQ in the germline V gene. The CDR3 sequence is 15 residues long. J was trimmed by 2 bases and V by 4 bases; bases with no gene match: 6. The CDR3 loop reads CASSPRLAGAYEQYF. In DNA, the CDR3 is TGCGCCAGCAGCCCCCGACTAGCGGGCGCCTACGAGCAGTACTTC.

The chain has TRBV11-3 and TRBJ1-4, with 9 bases matching TRBD1. Germline V gene data show CDR1 as SGHNT and CDR2 as YENEEA. V dropped 5 bases and J dropped 2; count of bases not matched to a gene: 18. The CDR3 is 20 amino acids. The CDR3 loop reads CASSTSAGTGRIRTNEKLFF. The CDR3 coding sequence is TGTGCCAGCAGCACCAGCGCCGGGACAGGGAGGATCCGGACTAATGAAAAACTGTTTTTT. Together with reference TRBV11-3 and TRBJ1-4, the CDR3 gives the full variable domain: EAGVVQSPRYKIIEKKQPVAFWCNPISGHNTLYWYLQNLGQGPELLIRYENEEAVDDSQLPKDRFSAERLKGVDSTLKIQPAELGDSAVYLCASSTSAGTGRIRTNEKLFFGSGTQLSVL.

The gene calls are TRBV5-1 and TRBJ2-5, with D maybe TRBD2 (6 bases). The germline V gene encodes CDR1 SGHRS and CDR2 YFSETQ. CDR3 length: 15 residues. V lost 2 bases to trimming and J lost 5 bases, with 16 bases between them. The CDR3: CASSLRLASTETQYF. The CDR3 DNA reads TGCGCCAGCAGCTTACGGCTAGCGAGTACGGAGACCCAGTACTTC.

V usage is TRBV5-1 and J usage is TRBJ1-2; 9 nucleotides agree with TRBD1. The CDR3 contains 16 residues. V trimming: 3 bases; J trimming: 7 bases; junction bases outside the gene matches: 13. Germline-derived CDR1 and CDR2 are SGHRS and YFSETQ. This chain's CDR3 is CASSSASGTGMGGYTF. In DNA, the CDR3 is TGCGCCAGCAGCTCGGCATCCGGGACAGGGATGGGTGGCTACACCTTC.

This clone was detected once. The J gene is TRBJ2-1, the V gene TRBV10-3, with D possibly TRBD2 on 5 matching bases. Germline lookup yields CDR1 ENHRY and CDR2 SYGVKD. V was cut by 1 base and J by 4 bases, with 11 bases left in between. CDR3 length equals 15 residues. CDR3 coding DNA: TGTGCCATCAGTGAGTTGTTTAGCGCTTACAATGAGCAGTTCTTC. This sequence encodes CAISELFSAYNEQFF.